This T cell receptor (beta chain) was profiled in a study of blood T cell repertoires in COVID-19. Per the original methods: Reference gene primer amplification yielded estimated nucleated cell counts. Assay: immunoSEQ multiplex PCR; the TCRdb copy retains only in-frame clones and omits some. D and trimming come from the DNA, and the V and J calls and clone size come from that table. This table holds a few hundred thousand clones, more than 75% found once. This CDR3 has 12 residues. Trimming stripped 4 bases from V and 8 bases from J, with 11 bases between. Looked up from germline, CDR1 is SGHAT and CDR2 is FQNNGV.

V usage is TRBV11-2 and J usage is TRBJ1-2; D remains ambiguous. Sequenced: peripheral blood. The TCR sequence derives from an elderly man with acute or convalescent COVID-19. The CDR3 DNA reads TGTGCCAGCAGCTCAACCGCCCGGGGCTACACCTTC. Protein sequence: CASSSTARGYTF.